This T cell receptor beta chain was sequenced in a study of blood T cell repertoires in COVID-19. On the study more broadly: Samples taken during acute and convalescent COVID-19 were collected in the United States, Italy and Spain.

The authors' processing: Cell counts per sample came from amplifying reference gene primers. Method: immunoSEQ multiplex PCR; TCRdb's copy keeps in-frame clones and lacks some. The V and J calls and clone size were taken over from that table, and D and trimming were inferred from the DNA. The sample records some 70,000 clones, 81% being singletons. Germline V gene sequence: CDR1 MNHEY, CDR2 SMNVEV (reference sequence). This CDR3 is built from 17 residues. J lost 11 bases, V lost 4 bases, and 18 bases had no gene match. The TCR comes from a woman in her seventies with acute or convalescent COVID-19. The sequenced material came from peripheral blood. This chain joins TRBV27 and TRBJ2-1; TRBD2 aligns across 9 bases. Written as DNA, the CDR3 is TGTGCCAGCAGTTCCCCCTTGTGGGCGGGAGGGCCAACCAAGCAGTTCTTC. It yields the protein CASSSPLWAGGPTKQFF.